The 25 T cell receptor beta chains below come from one sample, sequenced in a study of OX40 agonist ivuxolimab in advanced cancers. The data were produced by immunoSEQ multiplex PCR, yet TCRdb's version contains in-frame clones alone and is incomplete. This table has around 56,000 clones, 79% appearing once. This sample comprised CD4+ or CD8+ T cells sorted from blood, obtained in a trial of the OX40 agonist ivuxolimab. The receptors originated from an adult with an advanced solid tumor such as melanoma, head and neck, liver or kidney cancer.

This clone was seen only once. The gene calls are TRBV28 and TRBJ2-4; TRBD2 is a possible D gene (5 bases). Trimming removed 5 bases at V and 8 bases at J, with 13 bases between. Germline V gene sequence: CDR1 MDHEN, CDR2 SYDVKM. The length of the CDR3 is 13 residues. CDR3 sequence (DNA): TGTGCCAGCAGTGTAACTAGATTTGACATTCAGTACTTC. This translates into CASSVTRFDIQYF.

The chain employs TRBV5-6 and TRBJ2-5; 8 nucleotides align to TRBD1. The J call may be faulty, since TRBJ2-7 better matches the DNA end. The CDR3 spans 15 residues. From germline, CDR1 is SGHDT and CDR2 YYEEEE. CDR3 in amino acids: CASSLLGQGLSEQYF. The CDR3 nucleotides read TGTGCCAGCAGCTTATTAGGACAGGGCTTGAGCGAGCAGTACTTC.

The chain has TRBV5-3 and TRBJ2-2, with 7 bases identical to TRBD1. TRBV5-3 is reported as an ORF; its role is uncertain. The ends lost 1 base at V and 1 base at J; junction bases unmatched: 4. The CDR3 has 16 residues. Written as DNA, the CDR3 is TGTGCCAGAAGCTTGTACAGGACAGGGAACACCGGGGAGCTGTTTTTT. Protein sequence: CARSLYRTGNTGELFF.

The rearrangement uses TRBV30 and TRBJ2-5; D is unclear. Trimming stripped 6 bases from V and 2 bases from J, with 16 bases between. Looked up from germline, CDR1 is GTSNPN and CDR2 is SVGIG (reference sequence). The CDR3 runs 14 residues. CDR3 protein: CACSSSVAQETQYF. As DNA, the CDR3 is TGTGCCTGCTCGTCTTCGGTGGCACAAGAGACCCAGTACTTC. The whole variable domain, filled in from reference TRBV30 and TRBJ2-5, reads SQTIHQWPATLVQPVGSPLSLECTVEGTSNPNLYWYRQAAGRGLQLLFYSVGIGQISSEVPQNLSASRPQDRQFILSSKKLLLSDSGFYLCACSSSVAQETQYFGPGTRLLVL.

The chain is built from TRBV7-8 and TRBJ2-7; no clear D. The CDR3 runs to 12 residues. Deletions cut 1 base from V and 5 bases from J, with 6 bases between. CDR1 and CDR2 from the germline V gene are SGHVS and FQNEAQ. The CDR3: CASSLDMNEQYF. The CDR3 nucleotides are TGTGCCAGCAGCTTAGATATGAACGAGCAGTACTTC.

This clone has only a few counts. V and J are TRBV5-6 and TRBJ1-2; TRBD1 agrees at 8 bases. Germline values: CDR1 SGHDT, CDR2 YYEEEE. V lost 4 bases and J lost 6; bases outside the gene matches: 8. CDR3 length: 14 residues. This chain's CDR3 is CASSTRTGLHGYTF. DNA for the CDR3: TGTGCCAGCAGCACCCGGACAGGGCTGCATGGCTACACCTTC.

The chain uses TRBV30 and TRBJ2-1, with TRBD1 matching over 7 bases. The CDR3 loop spans 12 amino acids. The germline V gene encodes CDR1 GTSNPN and CDR2 SVGIG (reference sequence). CDR3 in amino acids: CAAWTGFNEQFF. The CDR3 DNA is TGTGCTGCTTGGACAGGCTTTAATGAGCAGTTCTTC.

The chain recombines TRBV14 with TRBJ1-4; TRBD1 agrees at 7 bases. The CDR3 extends over 13 amino acids. V lost 2 bases, J lost 10 bases, and 4 bases stayed unmatched. Germline CDR1 is SGHDN and CDR2 is FVKESK. The CDR3 protein is CASSQSRQGKLFF. The CDR3 DNA reads as TGTGCCAGCAGCCAAAGCCGACAGGGAAAACTGTTTTTT. Drawing the rest from reference TRBV14 and TRBJ1-4, the complete variable domain is EAGVTQFPSHSVIEKGQTVTLRCDPISGHDNLYWYRRVMGKEIKFLLHFVKESKQDESGMPNNRFLAERTGGTYSTLKVQPAELEDSGVYFCASSQSRQGKLFFGSGTQLSVL.

This chain connects TRBV5-4 to TRBJ2-7, with D unclear. The CDR3 sequence is 13 residues long. Trimming pared 4 bases from V and 6 bases from J, leaving 14 bases between. Germline V CDR1 and CDR2: SGHNT, YYREEE (reference sequence). This CDR3 reads CASSPDYWGEQYF. CDR3 DNA sequence: TGTGCCAGCAGCCCCGATTACTGGGGCGAGCAGTACTTC.

The rearrangement joins TRBV7-6 to TRBJ2-3; TRBD2 matches at 8 bases. CDR1 is SGHVS and CDR2 is FNYEAQ in the germline V gene. Germline trimming cut 4 bases from V and 0 bases from J; bases unmatched to any gene: 6. There are 16 residues in the CDR3. DNA for the CDR3: TGTGCCAGCAGCTCGGGGGTAGCGGGAAGCACAGATACGCAGTATTTT. This codes for CASSSGVAGSTDTQYF.

This chain joins TRBV5-5 and TRBJ1-5; no firm D call. The V gene lost 4 bases and the J gene lost 5 bases, with 19 bases spanning the gap. This CDR3 comprises 16 residues. Per germline, CDR1 SGHKS and CDR2 YYEKEE (reference sequence). The CDR3 DNA reads TGTGCCAGCAGCGAGTCATCGACGGAGGTTTATCAGCCCCAGCATTTT. Translation gives CASSESSTEVYQPQHF. The variable domain in full, with the rest retrieved from reference TRBV5-5 and TRBJ1-5, is DAGVTQSPTHLIKTRGQQVTLRCSPISGHKSVSWYQQVLGQGPQFIFQYYEKEERGRGNFPDRFSARQFPNYSSELNVNALLLGDSALYLCASSESSTEVYQPQHFGDGTRLSIL.

This clone was picked up a small number of times. CDR3 in amino acids: CASNPDRGNQPQHF. The CDR3 DNA reads as TGTGCCAGCAACCCTGACAGGGGCAATCAGCCCCAGCATTTT. V usage is TRBV28 and J usage is TRBJ1-5, with TRBD1 matching 7 bases. The CDR3 totals 14 residues. Germline assignment: CDR1 MDHEN and CDR2 SYDVKM. The V segment lost 7 bases and the J segment 2 bases; nucleotides outside the gene matches: 5.

This chain uses TRBV11-2 with TRBJ2-1; TRBD1 matches at 8 bases. Germline-derived CDR1 and CDR2 are SGHAT and FQNNGV. CDR3 length: 14 amino acids. Trimming took 5 bases from V and 4 from J; bases not matched to a gene: 4. CDR3 in amino acids: CASSLRQGYNEQFF. CDR3 sequence (DNA): TGTGCCAGCAGCCTCAGACAGGGGTACAATGAGCAGTTCTTC.

V is TRBV10-3 and J is TRBJ2-3, with TRBD2 matching 9 bases. This CDR3 region has 15 residues. Germline-derived CDR1 and CDR2 are ENHRY and SYGVKD. Unmatched junction bases numbered 2, after V lost 4 bases and J lost 0 bases. The CDR3 sequence: CAISVLAGSTDTQYF. CDR3 nucleotides: TGTGCCATCAGTGTCCTAGCGGGGAGCACAGATACGCAGTATTTT.

V usage is TRBV29-1 and J usage is TRBJ2-7; TRBD2 agrees at 7 bases. The V segment lost 6 bases and the J segment 3 bases; nucleotides outside the gene matches: 11. The CDR3 runs to 14 residues. Germline lookup yields CDR1 SQVTM and CDR2 ANQGSEA. The CDR3 is CSVLASGRGYEQYF. In nucleotides, the CDR3 is TGCAGCGTACTAGCGTCGGGAAGGGGCTACGAGCAGTACTTC.

The chain recombines TRBV20-1 with TRBJ2-1; possibly TRBD2 for D (5 bases). With 3 bases removed from V and 12 bases from J, the gap between germline ends came to 12 bases. This CDR3 has 11 residues. CDR1 is DFQATT, CDR2 SNEGSKA, per germline (reference sequence). CDR3 bases: TGCAGTGCTAGCCCATTGAGGGTGCAGTTCTTC. Its protein is CSASPLRVQFF.

The chain joins TRBV9 to TRBJ2-2, with 9 bases that match TRBD2. Germline values: CDR1 SGDLS, CDR2 YYNGEE. V was clipped by 3 bases and J by 0 bases; unmatched bases: 3. The CDR3 runs 16 residues. The CDR3 loop is CASSETSGANTGELFF. The CDR3 nucleotides are TGTGCCAGCAGCGAGACTAGCGGAGCGAACACCGGGGAGCTGTTTTTT.

CDR3 sequence reads: CASSLARLRLGGETQYF. In DNA form, the CDR3 reads TGTGCCAGCAGCTTAGCGCGACTCAGGTTGGGCGGCGAGACCCAGTACTTC. The rearrangement uses TRBV7-8 and TRBJ2-5; no firm D call. V gave up 0 bases and J gave up 5 bases, with 19 bases separating them. The CDR3 is 17 residues long. The germline CDR1 and CDR2 sequences are SGHVS and FQNEAQ.

The chain links TRBV6-6 to TRBJ1-2, with a weak D call TRBD1 (6 bases). From germline, CDR1 is MNHNY and CDR2 SVGAGI (reference sequence). The germline V and J ends were trimmed by 6 bases and 1 base, with 12 bases remaining between them. CDR3 length equals 14 residues. This chain's CDR3 is CASREDSLNYGYTF. The CDR3, as DNA: TGTGCCAGCAGAGAGGACAGCCTTAACTATGGCTACACCTTC.

This clone was picked up one time. The chain carries TRBV19 and TRBJ2-3, with D possibly TRBD1 on 6 matching bases. V was shortened by 4 bases and J by 3 bases, with 8 bases between the two germline ends. Germline CDR1 and CDR2: LNHDA and SQIVND (reference sequence). CDR3 size: 13 residues. The CDR3 nucleotides read TGTGCCAGTAGTACACAGGGTACAGATACGCAGTATTTT. Its protein product is CASSTQGTDTQYF.

About this clone itself: In the same sample, other DNA sequences code for this CDR3. V and J are TRBV5-1 and TRBJ1-2, with 7 positions matching TRBD1. CDR1 SGHRS and CDR2 YFSETQ come from the germline V gene. CDR3 length equals 15 residues. V lost 0 bases to trimming and J lost 2 bases; unmatched junction nucleotides: 4. The CDR3 bases are TGCGCCAGCAGCTTGGTAACAGGGGAGAACTATGGCTACACCTTC. Protein product: CASSLVTGENYGYTF. Variable domain in full (rest from reference TRBV5-1 and TRBJ1-2): KAGVTQTPRYLIKTRGQQVTLSCSPISGHRSVSWYQQTPGQGLQFLFEYFSETQRNKGNFPGRFSGRQFSNSRSEMNVSTLELGDSALYLCASSLVTGENYGYTFGSGTRLTVV.

The chain combines TRBV4-1 with TRBJ2-4; TRBD1 aligns across 7 bases. V gave up 1 base and J gave up 1 base; unmatched junction bases: 7. This CDR3 has 17 residues. CDR1 and CDR2 from the germline V gene are MGHRA and YSYEKL. CDR3 residues: CASSQVGPTGAKNIQYF. In nucleotides, the CDR3 is TGCGCCAGCAGCCAAGTAGGCCCGACAGGGGCCAAAAACATTCAGTACTTC.

This chain connects TRBV6-1 to TRBJ1-5, with D perhaps TRBD1 (6 bases). Trimming removed 6 bases at V and 4 bases at J, with 16 bases between. The CDR3 contains 15 residues. Germline V gives CDR1 MNHNS, CDR2 SASEGT. The DNA for the CDR3 is TGTGCCAGCAGAGTAGGGGGGTTTGGTAATCAGCCCCAGCATTTT. It specifies CASRVGGFGNQPQHF.

V gene TRBV18 combines with J gene TRBJ2-1, with 14 nucleotides matching TRBD2. The CDR3 has 15 residues. After removal of 2 bases from V and 7 bases from J, the junction contained 1 base not matched to a gene. Looked up from germline, CDR1 is KGHSH and CDR2 is LQKENI. CDR3 protein: CASSPGLAGGNEQFF. CDR3 sequence (DNA): TGTGCCAGCTCACCAGGACTAGCGGGAGGTAATGAGCAGTTCTTC.

CDR3 nucleotide sequence: TGTGCCAGCAGCCGGACACGTGAAGCTTTCTTT. It encodes CASSRTREAFF. The chain couples TRBV11-2 to TRBJ1-1, with D possibly being TRBD1 (5 bases). Germline assignment: CDR1 SGHAT and CDR2 FQNNGV. V gave up 5 bases and J gave up 7 bases, with 8 bases separating them. CDR3 size: 11 residues.